This T cell receptor beta chain was captured in a study of blood T cell repertoires in COVID-19. Looking at the study overall: Resolution of symptoms, clearance, or two negative PCRs was present in recovered Cohort 3 donors. COVID-19 samples collected from the United States, Italy and Spain covered acute and convalescent phases. PBMCs, B-cell-depleted T cells, or T cells were the source of the cDNA or gDNA that made up the material.

The age range of participants was about 18 to 95 years, with residence in fewer than 25 US areas. TCRdb's copy holds only in-frame clones and misses some; the assay was immunoSEQ multiplex PCR. Of roughly 190,000 clones listed, 86% are singletons. With 6 bases removed from V and 10 bases from J, the gap between germline ends came to 19 bases. The CDR3 consists of 15 residues. CDR1 MNHEY and CDR2 SVGAGI come from the germline V gene. The chain combines TRBV6-5 with TRBJ1-6, with a possible D match to TRBD1 (5 bases). The specimen was PBMCs or T cells enriched from blood (not recorded which). The source of this sequence is a woman aged 40 to 50 in a cohort exposed to, infected with or recovered from COVID-19 (not recorded which). DNA for the CDR3: TGTGCCAGCAGCTCCCCTTTTAGGGGTTGGTCACCCCTCCACTTT. Protein sequence: CASSSPFRGWSPLHF.